The 9 T cell receptor beta chains listed next were all sequenced from one sample in a study of T cells after yellow fever vaccination. TCRdb independently ran MiXCR on the 5' RACE reads; one entry per CDR3 protein. The table has 550,000 or so distinct CDR3 sequences, less than 20% seen once. Sequences were derived from PBMCs, sampled 15 days after the yellow fever booster vaccination. Receptors originate from a man aged 25 to 40 who received the YFV17D yellow fever vaccine.

CDR3 protein: CASRGQQIGGTQYF. The DNA of the CDR3 is TGTGCCAGCAGGGGACAGCAGATCGGAGGGACCCAGTACTTC. The rearrangement links TRBV12-3 or TRBV12-4 to TRBJ2-5; 7 positions match TRBD1. The V and J ends lost 6 bases and 7 bases, in that order; junction bases with no gene match: 11. The CDR3 totals 14 residues.

The rearrangement uses TRBV6-5 and TRBJ1-1; unclear D gene. V was shortened by 2 bases and J by 6 bases, with 13 bases between the two germline ends. Germline V gene data show CDR1 as MNHEY and CDR2 as SVGAGI. The CDR3 contains 14 residues. The chain's CDR3 is CASSYSGLTAEAFF. The CDR3 bases are TGTGCCAGCAGTTACAGCGGGCTCACGGCTGAAGCTTTCTTT.

The chain's CDR3 is CSAVDGLYNQPQHF. CDR3 coding DNA: TGCAGTGCGGTCGACGGGCTCTACAATCAGCCCCAGCATTTT. V gene TRBV20-1 combines with J gene TRBJ1-5; D unresolved. Trimming cost V 6 bases and J 3 bases, with 15 bases left between them. The germline V gene encodes CDR1 DFQATT and CDR2 SNEGSKA (reference sequence). CDR3 length: 14 residues.

This clonotype has at least ten counts. The chain recombines TRBV15 with TRBJ2-2; tentatively, D is TRBD1 (5 bases). Between the trimmed V and J ends, which lost 2 bases and 7 bases, there was a span of 11 bases. This CDR3 comprises 14 residues. Germline loops: CDR1 LNHNV, CDR2 YYDKDF (reference sequence). The DNA for the CDR3 is TGTGCCACCAGCAGACCTCAGGGCGGCGGGGAGCTGTTTTTT. Translation gives CATSRPQGGGELFF.

This clonotype was counted a few times. The gene calls are TRBV28 and TRBJ1-5; D is unclear. This CDR3 has 13 residues. The V gene lost 3 bases and the J gene lost 4 bases, with 7 bases spanning the gap. Germline CDR1 MDHEN, CDR2 SYDVKM. The CDR3: CASSFDGNQPQHF. For the CDR3, the DNA is TGTGCCAGCAGTTTCGACGGGAATCAGCCCCAGCATTTT.

J is TRBJ2-7 and V is TRBV10-2; 11 bases are a match to TRBD2. Germline lookup yields CDR1 WSHSY and CDR2 SAAADI. V lost 7 bases and J lost 6; bases outside the gene matches: 11. This CDR3 has 15 amino acids. The CDR3 sequence: CASNQLAGDLSEQYF. The CDR3 coding sequence is TGCGCCAGCAACCAACTAGCGGGAGATTTAAGCGAGCAGTACTTC.

The CDR3, as DNA: TGCAGTGCTAGGTTCAGCACAGATACGCAGTATTTT. It encodes CSARFSTDTQYF. This rearrangement joins TRBV20-1 to TRBJ2-3; no clear D. The V and J ends lost 3 bases and 0 bases respectively, with 4 bases between them. From germline, CDR1 is DFQATT and CDR2 SNEGSKA (reference sequence). The CDR3 has 12 amino acids.

Only a few counts were recorded for this clonotype. The chain is built from TRBV20-1 and TRBJ2-1; D ambiguous. Germline CDR1 is DFQATT and CDR2 is SNEGSKA (reference sequence). With 4 bases removed from V and 0 bases from J, the gap between germline ends came to 13 bases. The length of the CDR3 is 15 residues. The CDR3 DNA is TGCAGTGCTATGGGAATCGCGAGCTCCTACAATGAGCAGTTCTTC. Translating gives CSAMGIASSYNEQFF.

The V gene is TRBV3-1, the J gene TRBJ2-1; the match to TRBD1 covers 9 bases. V was clipped by 3 bases and J by 9 bases; unmatched bases: 9. Per the germline V gene, CDR1 is LGHDT and CDR2 is YNNKEL (reference sequence). There are 15 residues in the CDR3. Here the CDR3 DNA reads TGTGCCAGCAGCCAGCCGGGACAGGGAAAGGGTGAGCAGTTCTTC. It translates to CASSQPGQGKGEQFF.